Listed below are T cell receptor beta chains from one sample, sequenced in a study of neoadjuvant anti-PD-1 for oral cavity cancer. The repertoire was sequenced with immunoSEQ multiplex PCR; TCRdb's copy has only in-frame clones and lacks some. The sample records about 7,000 clones, 48% being singletons. Specimen: tumor tissue, collected before nivolumab (anti-PD-1) treatment. The receptor source for this set is a person between 35 and 79 years old with oral cavity squamous cell carcinoma. CDR3s include the opening cysteine and the closing phenylalanine or tryptophan. Each record gives: V gene, J gene, CDR3 length, D gene, clone size, CDR3 protein, CDR3 DNA. The D gene is left open where the match is weak. Clone size is shown for a subset of rows, as once, few, many or a class of expanded clone.

TRBV7-8,TRBJ2-2,17,-,-,CASSWAVEGGRTGELFF,TGTGCCAGCAGCTGGGCGGTGGAGGGTGGGAGAACCGGGGAGCTGTTTTTT
TRBV10-3,TRBJ2-3,14,-,-,CAISPKGYTDTQYF,TGTGCCATCAGTCCAAAAGGTTACACAGATACGCAGTATTTT
TRBV11-2,TRBJ2-7,14,TRBD2,once,CASSHRDYTYEQYF,TGTGCCAGCAGCCACCGGGACTATACTTACGAGCAGTACTTC
TRBV7-9,TRBJ2-2,14,-,-,CASSFDSNTGELFF,TGTGCCAGCAGCTTCGACTCGAACACCGGGGAGCTGTTTTTT
TRBV30,TRBJ2-4,13,-,-,CAWTSNIKNIQYF,TGTGCCTGGACTTCGAACATTAAAAACATTCAGTACTTC
TRBV9,TRBJ2-7,15,TRBD2,-,CASSLAGGEAYEQYF,TGTGCCAGCAGCTTAGCGGGCGGGGAGGCCTACGAGCAGTACTTC
TRBV10-3,TRBJ1-3,13,-,few,CAIRDSSGNTIYF,TGTGCCATCAGAGACAGCTCTGGAAACACCATATATTTT
TRBV6-6,TRBJ2-3,13,-,few,CASSYSNPTPQYF,TGTGCCAGCAGTTACTCGAACCCTACCCCGCAGTATTTT
TRBV19,TRBJ2-2,13,-,few,CASSDPNTGELFF,TGTGCCAGTAGCGATCCGAACACCGGGGAGCTGTTTTTT
TRBV9,TRBJ2-5,14,TRBD1,-,CASSVGQGWETQYF,TGTGCCAGCAGCGTCGGACAGGGATGGGAGACCCAGTACTTC
TRBV9,TRBJ2-3,14,TRBD2,-,CASSPRDYSDTQYF,TGTGCCAGCAGTCCCCGGGACTACTCAGATACGCAGTATTTT
TRBV7-3,TRBJ2-3,16,TRBD2,-,CASSSGLAGSTDTQYF,TGTGCCAGCAGCTCCGGACTAGCCGGGAGCACAGATACGCAGTATTTT
TRBV5-4,TRBJ2-7,15,-,-,CASSSRVGGSYEQYF,TGTGCCAGCAGCTCCAGGGTTGGCGGTTCCTACGAGCAGTACTTC
TRBV6-5,TRBJ1-2,13,-,-,CASSYSSGVGYTF,TGTGCCAGCAGTTATTCTTCAGGGGTCGGCTACACCTTC
TRBV2,TRBJ2-1,11,-,few,CASSYLGRQFF,TGTGCCAGCAGTTACCTTGGGCGGCAGTTCTTC
TRBV6-5,TRBJ1-5,15,TRBD1,-,CASSQGRGDNQPQHF,TGTGCCAGCAGTCAAGGCAGGGGGGACAATCAGCCCCAGCATTTT